This T cell receptor beta chain stems from a study of T-cell reconstitution after alpha-beta-depleted transplantation in children. CDR3 length: 12 amino acids. Germline V gene lookup returns CDR1 DFQATT and CDR2 SNEGSKA (reference sequence). Trimming took 5 bases from V and 14 from J; bases not matched to a gene: 9. During its preparation, the TCRbeta library received unique molecular identifiers. A single record per CDR3 protein comes from TCRdb applying MiXCR to the PCR reads. The sample yields roughly 500,000 distinct CDR3 sequences, about 33% seen once. This chain links TRBV20-1 with TRBJ2-1; 10 bases fit TRBD2. This receptor was obtained from a human donor who donated a stem cell graft to a child with aplastic anemia. The sample was PBMCs from the stem cell graft donor, taken from the stem cell graft. The CDR3 sequence: CSAWTSGTQEFF. As DNA, the CDR3 is TGCAGTGCTTGGACTAGCGGTACACAGGAGTTCTTC.